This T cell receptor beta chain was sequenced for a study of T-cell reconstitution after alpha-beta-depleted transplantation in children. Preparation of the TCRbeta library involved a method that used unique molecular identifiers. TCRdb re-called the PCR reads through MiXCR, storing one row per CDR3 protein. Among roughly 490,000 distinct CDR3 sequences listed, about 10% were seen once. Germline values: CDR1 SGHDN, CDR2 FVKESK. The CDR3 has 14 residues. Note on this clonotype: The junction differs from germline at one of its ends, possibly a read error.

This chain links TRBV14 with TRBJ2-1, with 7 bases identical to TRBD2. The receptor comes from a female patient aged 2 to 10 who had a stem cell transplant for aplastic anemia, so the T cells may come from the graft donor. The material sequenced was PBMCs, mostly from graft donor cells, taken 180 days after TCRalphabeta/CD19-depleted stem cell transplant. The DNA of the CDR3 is TGTGCCAGCAGCCAATCCGGCACCCTAGCGGCCCCCTTATTC. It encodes CASSQSGTLAAPLF.